This TCR beta chain came from a study of CD8+CD57+ T cells in acquired aplastic anemia. Study-wide context: Mean yield of DNA from sorted CD4+ and CD8+ cells was 3.2 ug. Notes on the study in general: It was found that under 30 CD8+ CDR3 sequences were shared between patients and controls.

Genomic DNA, the template, was used for profiling of the TCR beta VDJ and CDR3. One entry per CDR3 protein results from TCRdb running MiXCR on the reads. The sample shows some 160,000 distinct CDR3 sequences, 47% of them seen only once. CD8+CD57+ cell expansion, shown by flow cytometry, had occurred in the patients selected for sequencing. All patients had severe acquired aplastic anemia. Comments on this clonotype: The antigen remains undetermined.

Trimming took 6 bases from V and 4 from J; bases not matched to a gene: 7. This CDR3 is 15 amino acids long. In germline, CDR1 is LNHDA, CDR2 SQIVND (reference sequence). The chain joins TRBV19 to TRBJ2-5; 11 nucleotides line up with TRBD2. Sequenced material: sorted CD4+, CD8+, or CD8+CD57+ T cells (not recorded which) from PBMCs. The TCR comes from a human donor with aplastic anemia. The chain's CDR3 is CASSLGLADGETQYF. The CDR3 region has the DNA TGTGCCAGTAGCCTGGGACTAGCGGATGGAGAGACCCAGTACTTC.